Below are 21 T cell receptor beta chains sequenced from a single sample in a study of PD-L1 blockade in urothelial cancer. Only in-frame clones appear in the TCRdb table, and some are missing; sequencing was by immunoSEQ multiplex PCR. The table lists tens of thousands of clones, 84% of them singletons. Time point here: pretreatment peripheral blood. The sequencing used PBMCs, collected around atezolizumab (anti-PD-L1) treatment. The source is a man in his 60s with urothelial cancer.

The genes are TRBV30 and TRBJ2-1; TRBD2 aligns across 15 bases. The J segment lost 13 bases and the V segment lost 4 bases, leaving 11 bases of the junction unmatched. The CDR3 is 15 amino acids. Looked up from germline, CDR1 is GTSNPN and CDR2 is SVGIG (reference sequence). The CDR3, as DNA: TGTGCCTGGACCGCCCCGGGGACTAGCGGGGGGTTACAGTTCTTC. This gives the protein CAWTAPGTSGGLQFF.

The CDR3 region is CASTPNRGRGYTF. The CDR3 nucleotides read TGTGCCAGTACCCCGAACAGGGGTCGGGGCTACACCTTC. The J gene is TRBJ1-2, the V gene TRBV19, with 7 bases matching TRBD1. With V trimmed by 7 bases and J by 8 bases, 10 bases remained unmatched. Germline CDR1 LNHDA, CDR2 SQIVND (reference sequence). The CDR3 is 13 amino acids.

This clone was detected a few times. The rearrangement links TRBV19 to TRBJ1-5; 7 bases are a match to TRBD1. Trimming at V came to 5 bases and at J to 7 bases, leaving 5 bases not matched to a gene. The CDR3 spans 13 residues. Germline CDR1 and CDR2: LNHDA and SQIVND (reference sequence). CDR3 region: CASSVQGRQPQHF. CDR3 DNA: TGTGCCAGTAGTGTACAGGGGCGGCAGCCCCAGCATTTT.

This sequence joins TRBV29-1 and TRBJ1-5; TRBD1 agrees at 10 bases. Per germline, CDR1 SQVTM and CDR2 ANQGSEA. V shed 1 base, J shed 7 bases, and the junction held 1 base outside the gene matches. The CDR3 spans 13 residues. The DNA of the CDR3 is TGCAGCGTTGAAGGGGACAGGGGACAGCCCCAGCATTTT. It specifies CSVEGDRGQPQHF.

The CDR3 protein is CASSVDQRIVYEQYF. CDR3 DNA: TGTGCCAGCAGCGTAGATCAGAGGATAGTCTACGAGCAGTACTTC. The chain recombines TRBV9 with TRBJ2-7; D is unresolved. Deletions cut 0 bases from V and 3 bases from J, with 13 bases between. Germline CDR1 reads SGDLS; CDR2 reads YYNGEE. There are 15 residues in the CDR3.

The chain is built from TRBV30 and TRBJ1-5; D gene ambiguous. The germline CDR1 and CDR2 sequences are GTSNPN and SVGIG (reference sequence). The CDR3 totals 15 residues. V dropped 3 bases and J dropped 1 base, with 13 bases sitting between them. CDR3 in DNA: TGTGCCTGGAGCGTCGGGTCGCGGAGCAATCAGCCCCAGCATTTT. It codes for CAWSVGSRSNQPQHF.

This chain joins TRBV6-6 and TRBJ2-3; TRBD2 agrees at 10 bases. Germline assignment: CDR1 MNHNY and CDR2 SVGAGI (reference sequence). The CDR3 length is 16 residues. The ends lost 5 bases at V and 1 base at J; junction bases unmatched: 6. For the CDR3, the DNA is TGTGCCAGCAGTCTACTAGCGGGAACCCGCACAGATACGCAGTATTTT. This encodes CASSLLAGTRTDTQYF.

This clone was recorded once. This rearrangement joins TRBV19 to TRBJ2-1, with D maybe TRBD1 (6 bases). Germline CDR1 is LNHDA and CDR2 is SQIVND (reference sequence). The CDR3 contains 16 residues. Trimming cost V 5 bases and J 5 bases, with 19 bases left between them. CDR3 nucleotides: TGTGCCAGTAGTCTAACCGGGACACGCACTAACAATGAGCAGTTCTTC. It encodes CASSLTGTRTNNEQFF.

V usage is TRBV10-1 and J usage is TRBJ2-1; 10 bases are shared with TRBD2. The CDR3 consists of 14 residues. Germline V gene data show CDR1 as WNHNN and CDR2 as SYGVQD (reference sequence). The ends lost 11 bases at V and 6 bases at J; junction bases unmatched: 10. CDR3 in amino acids: CAVYLAGESNEQFF. The CDR3 coding sequence is TGCGCCGTGTACCTAGCGGGAGAGAGCAATGAGCAGTTCTTC.

In regard to this clone: Other DNA sequences from this sample encode an identical CDR3 as well. The J gene is TRBJ1-2, the V gene TRBV5-1; D is undetermined. Trimming removed 0 bases from V and 6 bases from J, with 6 bases in between. This CDR3 has 12 amino acids. CDR1 is SGHRS and CDR2 is YFSETQ in the germline V gene. Written as DNA, the CDR3 is TGCGCCAGCAGCTTGGGCGGGGATGGCTACACCTTC. Amino acids: CASSLGGDGYTF.

Only one count was recorded for this clone. This chain uses TRBV5-1 with TRBJ1-6; D may be TRBD1 (5 bases). The CDR3 spans 16 residues. Trimming removed 3 bases from V and 8 bases from J, with 18 bases in between. CDR1 is SGHRS and CDR2 is YFSETQ in the germline V gene. CDR3 region: CASSWNFGGMDSPLHF. The CDR3 DNA sequence: TGCGCCAGCAGCTGGAACTTTGGGGGGATGGATTCACCCCTCCACTTT. Drawing the rest from reference TRBV5-1 and TRBJ1-6, the complete variable domain is KAGVTQTPRYLIKTRGQQVTLSCSPISGHRSVSWYQQTPGQGLQFLFEYFSETQRNKGNFPGRFSGRQFSNSRSEMNVSTLELGDSALYLCASSWNFGGMDSPLHFGNGTRLTVT.

The CDR3 region is CASSQMNTGNSNQPQHF. The CDR3 region has the DNA TGCGCCAGCAGCCAGATGAACACAGGGAATAGCAATCAGCCCCAGCATTTT. The V call is TRBV4-1, the J call TRBJ1-5; tentative D call: TRBD1 (6 bases). Trimming shortened V by 3 bases and J by 0 bases, and 15 bases separated the two germline ends. Germline CDR1 and CDR2: MGHRA and YSYEKL. CDR3 length equals 17 residues.

V is TRBV10-3 and J is TRBJ1-2; D ambiguous. Trimming took off 0 bases at V and 7 bases at J, with 12 bases between the two ends. The CDR3 covers 14 residues. In germline, CDR1 is ENHRY, CDR2 SYGVKD. In nucleotides, the CDR3 is TGTGCCATCAGTGAGTCTGAGGGCTCGAGTGGCTACACCTTC. This gives the protein CAISESEGSSGYTF.

This clone has only a few counts. The chain joins TRBV29-1 to TRBJ1-1, with D maybe TRBD1 (5 bases). This CDR3 comprises 12 residues. Germline assignment: CDR1 SQVTM and CDR2 ANQGSEA. Trimming stripped 7 bases from V and 0 bases from J, with 9 bases between. The CDR3 DNA sequence: TGCAGCGCGGGGGAACTGAACACTGAAGCTTTCTTT. Its translation: CSAGELNTEAFF. The full variable domain, in which reference TRBV29-1 and TRBJ1-1 provide the parts outside the CDR3, is SAVISQKPSRDICQRGTSLTIQCQVDSQVTMMFWYRQQPGQSLTLIATANQGSEATYESGFVIDKFPISRPNLTFSTLTVSNMSPEDSSIYLCSAGELNTEAFFGQGTRLTVV.

This chain connects TRBV29-1 to TRBJ2-1; the D gene is possibly TRBD2 (5 bases). The CDR3 runs to 15 residues. Germline CDR1 reads SQVTM; CDR2 reads ANQGSEA. V was shortened by 4 bases and J by 0 bases, with 13 bases between the two germline ends. The CDR3 DNA reads TGCAGCGTTGGTCGGGGTCAGAACTCCTACAATGAGCAGTTCTTC. Translating gives CSVGRGQNSYNEQFF.

A single count supports this clone. This chain joins TRBV5-6 and TRBJ2-3; D is perhaps TRBD2 (5 bases). V was trimmed by 0 bases and J by 4 bases, leaving 6 bases between them. The germline gives CDR1 SGHDT, CDR2 YYEEEE. The CDR3 covers 13 residues. CDR3 sequence reads: CASSLVGADTQYF. As DNA, the CDR3 is TGTGCCAGCAGCTTGGTCGGGGCAGATACGCAGTATTTT. The complete variable domain, with remaining parts taken from reference TRBV5-6 and TRBJ2-3, reads DAGVTQSPTHLIKTRGQQVTLRCSPKSGHDTVSWYQQALGQGPQFIFQYYEEEERQRGNFPDRFSGHQFPNYSSELNVNALLLGDSALYLCASSLVGADTQYFGPGTRLTVL.

This chain joins TRBV10-2 and TRBJ2-7, with 12 bases aligning to TRBD1. Germline V gives CDR1 WSHSY, CDR2 SAAADI. The ends lost 3 bases at V and 6 bases at J; junction bases unmatched: 6. This CDR3 contains 15 residues. The CDR3 DNA sequence: TGCGCCAGCAGTGAAGGGACAGGGGGCTCCCGCGAGCAGTACTTC. Its translation: CASSEGTGGSREQYF.

The chain carries TRBV27 and TRBJ2-1; the D gene is possibly TRBD1 (6 bases). V shed 6 bases and J shed 8 bases, with 20 bases lying between them. The CDR3 length is 15 residues. Germline CDR1 reads MNHEY; CDR2 reads SMNVEV (reference sequence). Written as DNA, the CDR3 is TGTGCCAGCAGCCGCAACAGGGTCGGTACGTATGAGCAGTTCTTC. Translating it yields CASSRNRVGTYEQFF.

This CDR3 reads CARVGQPRGETQYF. The CDR3 bases are TGTGCCAGGGTGGGACAGCCGAGAGGGGAGACCCAGTACTTC. This chain joins TRBV19 and TRBJ2-5; TRBD1 aligns across 7 bases. The CDR3 covers 14 residues. Germline loops: CDR1 LNHDA, CDR2 SQIVND (reference sequence). V shed 9 bases, J shed 5 bases, and the junction held 12 bases outside the gene matches. Combining the CDR3 with reference TRBV19 and TRBJ2-5 gives the whole variable domain DGGITQSPKYLFRKEGQNVTLSCEQNLNHDAMYWYRQDPGQGLRLIYYSQIVNDFQKGDIAEGYSVSREKKESFPLTVTSAQKNPTAFYLCARVGQPRGETQYFGPGTRLLVL.

The chain has TRBV4-1 and TRBJ2-5, with 7 bases lining up with TRBD1. V dropped 1 base and J dropped 4; count of bases not matched to a gene: 0. The CDR3 is 13 amino acids. Germline V lookup: CDR1 MGHRA, CDR2 YSYEKL. The CDR3 sequence: CASSQAGGETQYF. CDR3 coding DNA: TGCGCCAGCAGCCAAGCAGGGGGAGAGACCCAGTACTTC.

This chain connects TRBV10-3 to TRBJ2-1; 12 positions agree with TRBD1. The CDR3 totals 15 residues. The V gene end was trimmed by 6 bases and the J gene end by 7 bases; junction bases not matched to a gene: 7. Germline lookup yields CDR1 ENHRY and CDR2 SYGVKD. The CDR3 loop reads CAISSGTGGRNEQFF. The DNA of the CDR3 is TGTGCCATCAGCTCCGGGACAGGGGGCAGGAATGAGCAGTTCTTC.